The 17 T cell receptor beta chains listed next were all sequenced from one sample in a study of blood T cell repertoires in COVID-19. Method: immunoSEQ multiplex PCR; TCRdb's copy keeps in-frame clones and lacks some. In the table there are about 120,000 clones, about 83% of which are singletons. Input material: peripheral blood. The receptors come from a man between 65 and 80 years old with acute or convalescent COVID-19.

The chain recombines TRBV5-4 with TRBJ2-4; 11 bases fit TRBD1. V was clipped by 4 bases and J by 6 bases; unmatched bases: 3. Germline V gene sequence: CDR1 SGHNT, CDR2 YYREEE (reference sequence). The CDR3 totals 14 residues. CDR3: CASSPGQGANIQYF. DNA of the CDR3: TGTGCCAGCAGCCCCGGACAGGGGGCAAACATTCAGTACTTC.

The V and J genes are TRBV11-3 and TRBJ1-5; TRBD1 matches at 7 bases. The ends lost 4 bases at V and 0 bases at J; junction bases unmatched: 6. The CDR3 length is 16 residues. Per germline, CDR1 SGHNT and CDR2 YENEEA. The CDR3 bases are TGTGCCAGCAGCTGGGGGACAGAAAATAGCAATCAGCCCCAGCATTTT. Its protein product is CASSWGTENSNQPQHF.

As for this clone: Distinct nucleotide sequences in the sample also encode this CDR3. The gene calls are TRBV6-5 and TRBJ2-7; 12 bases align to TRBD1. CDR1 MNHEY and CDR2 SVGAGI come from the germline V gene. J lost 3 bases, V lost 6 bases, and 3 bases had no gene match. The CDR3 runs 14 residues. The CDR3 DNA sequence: TGTGCCAGCAGGGGGACAGGGGGCCGCTACGAGCAGTACTTC. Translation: CASRGTGGRYEQYF.

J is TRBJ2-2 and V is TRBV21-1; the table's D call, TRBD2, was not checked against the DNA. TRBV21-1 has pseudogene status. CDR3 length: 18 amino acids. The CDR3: CASSKVIAGGPHTGELFF. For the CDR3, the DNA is TGTGCCAGCAGCAAAGTGATAGCGGGAGGGCCTCACACCGGGGAGCTGTTTTTT.

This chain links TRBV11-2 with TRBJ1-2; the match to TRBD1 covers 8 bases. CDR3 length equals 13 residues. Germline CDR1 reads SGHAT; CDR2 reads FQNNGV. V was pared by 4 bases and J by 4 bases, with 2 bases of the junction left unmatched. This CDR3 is CASSSGQGYGYTF. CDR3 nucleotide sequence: TGTGCCAGCAGCTCAGGACAGGGCTATGGCTACACCTTC.

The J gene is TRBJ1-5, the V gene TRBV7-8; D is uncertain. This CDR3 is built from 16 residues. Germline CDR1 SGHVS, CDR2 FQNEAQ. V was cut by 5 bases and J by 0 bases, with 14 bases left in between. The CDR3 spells CASSHGDYYSNQPQHF. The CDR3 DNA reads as TGTGCCAGCAGCCATGGAGACTACTATAGCAATCAGCCCCAGCATTTT.

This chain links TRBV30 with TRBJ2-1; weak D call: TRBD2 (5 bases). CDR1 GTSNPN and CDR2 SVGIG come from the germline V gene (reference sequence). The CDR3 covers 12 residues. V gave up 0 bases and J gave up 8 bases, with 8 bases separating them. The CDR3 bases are TGTGCCTGGAGTGTAGAGGGTGATGAGCAGTTCTTC. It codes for CAWSVEGDEQFF.

The CDR3 sequence is CASSVGDINSPLHF. The DNA for the CDR3 is TGTGCCAGCAGCGTAGGGGACATAAATTCACCCCTCCACTTT. The J gene is TRBJ1-6, the V gene TRBV9, with D maybe TRBD1 (6 bases). Germline values: CDR1 SGDLS, CDR2 YYNGEE. This CDR3 has 14 residues. The V end lost 0 bases, the J end lost 7 bases, and 8 bases lay between the germline ends.

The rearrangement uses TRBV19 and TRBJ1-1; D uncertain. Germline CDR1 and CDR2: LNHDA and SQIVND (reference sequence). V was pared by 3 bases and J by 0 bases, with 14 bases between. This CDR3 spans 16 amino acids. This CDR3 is CASSMWAATMNTEAFF. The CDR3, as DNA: TGTGCCAGTAGTATGTGGGCAGCCACCATGAACACTGAAGCTTTCTTT.

This chain's CDR3 is CASSGISYEQYF. The CDR3 nucleotides are TGTGCCAGCAGCGGCATCTCCTACGAGCAGTACTTC. This chain connects TRBV7-9 to TRBJ2-7; the D is unclear. Germline assignment: CDR1 SEHNR and CDR2 FQNEAQ (reference sequence). CDR3 length equals 12 residues. V was pared by 5 bases and J by 0 bases, with 5 bases between.

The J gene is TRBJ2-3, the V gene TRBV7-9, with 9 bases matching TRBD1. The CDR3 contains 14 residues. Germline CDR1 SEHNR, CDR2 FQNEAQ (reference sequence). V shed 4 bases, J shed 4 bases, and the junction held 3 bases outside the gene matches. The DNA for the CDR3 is TGTGCCAGCAGCTGGACAGGGGCAGCAGATACGCAGTATTTT. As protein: CASSWTGAADTQYF. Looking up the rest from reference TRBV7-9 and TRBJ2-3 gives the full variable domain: DTGVSQNPRHKITKRGQNVTFRCDPISEHNRLYWYRQTLGQGPEFLTYFQNEAQLEKSRLLSDRFSAERPKGSFSTLEIQRTEQGDSAMYLCASSWTGAADTQYFGPGTRLTVL.

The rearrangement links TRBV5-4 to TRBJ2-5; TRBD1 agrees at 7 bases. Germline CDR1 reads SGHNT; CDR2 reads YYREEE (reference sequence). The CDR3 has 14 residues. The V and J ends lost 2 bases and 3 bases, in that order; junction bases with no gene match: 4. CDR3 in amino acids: CASSFGTAKETQYF. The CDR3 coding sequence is TGTGCCAGCAGCTTTGGGACAGCAAAAGAGACCCAGTACTTC.

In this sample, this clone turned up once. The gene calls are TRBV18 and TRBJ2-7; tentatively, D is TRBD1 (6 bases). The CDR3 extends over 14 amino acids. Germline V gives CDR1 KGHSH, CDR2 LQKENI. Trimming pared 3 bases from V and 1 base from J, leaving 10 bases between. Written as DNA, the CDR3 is TGTGCCAGCTCACCGAGGGACACATCCTACGAGCAGTACTTC. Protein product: CASSPRDTSYEQYF. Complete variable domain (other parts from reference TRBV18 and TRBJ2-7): NAGVMQNPRHLVRRRGQEARLRCSPMKGHSHVYWYRQLPEEGLKFMVYLQKENIIDESGMPKERFSAEFPKEGPSILRIQQVVRGDSAAYFCASSPRDTSYEQYFGPGTRLTVT.

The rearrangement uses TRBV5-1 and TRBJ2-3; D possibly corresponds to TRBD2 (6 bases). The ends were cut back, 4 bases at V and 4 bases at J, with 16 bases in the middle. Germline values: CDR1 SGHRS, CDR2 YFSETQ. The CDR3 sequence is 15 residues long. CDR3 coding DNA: TGCGCCAGCAGCCCTCCTAGCGCGACGGCAGATACGCAGTATTTT. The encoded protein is CASSPPSATADTQYF.

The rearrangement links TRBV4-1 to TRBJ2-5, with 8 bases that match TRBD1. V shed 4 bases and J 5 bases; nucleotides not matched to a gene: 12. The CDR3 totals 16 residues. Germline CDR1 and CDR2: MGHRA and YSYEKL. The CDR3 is CASSPETGVSSETQYF. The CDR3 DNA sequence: TGCGCCAGCAGCCCAGAGACAGGGGTTTCTAGCGAGACCCAGTACTTC.

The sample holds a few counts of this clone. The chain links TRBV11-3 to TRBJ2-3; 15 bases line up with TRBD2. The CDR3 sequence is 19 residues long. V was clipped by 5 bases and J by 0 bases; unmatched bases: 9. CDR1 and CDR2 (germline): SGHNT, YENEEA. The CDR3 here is CASSPGTSGGTTSTDTQYF. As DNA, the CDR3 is TGTGCCAGCAGCCCCGGGACTAGCGGGGGGACTACTAGCACAGATACGCAGTATTTT.

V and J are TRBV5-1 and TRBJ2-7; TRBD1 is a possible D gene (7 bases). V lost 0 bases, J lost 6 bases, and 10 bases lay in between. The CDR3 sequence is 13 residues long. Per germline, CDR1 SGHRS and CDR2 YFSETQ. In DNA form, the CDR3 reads TGCGCCAGCAGCTTGGGGCAGGGGGGCGAGCAGTACTTC. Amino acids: CASSLGQGGEQYF.